In its sample, the clone carrying this T cell receptor beta chain was seen once. These data are taken from a study of PD-L1 blockade in urothelial cancer. Turning to the study itself: Starting around 2014, patients were given atezolizumab (1,200 mg intravenously every 3 weeks).

What went into each PCR as a spike was synthetic TCR analog templates. The table came from immunoSEQ multiplex PCR; TCRdb's copy has only in-frame clones and leaves some out. The repertoire holds about 84,000 clones, about four fifths seen once, with roughly 9.5% in the top ten. Germline V gene data show CDR1 as MNHNS and CDR2 as SASEGT. The CDR3 has 12 residues. Trimming took off 4 bases at V and 5 bases at J, with 5 bases between the two ends. The sequence derives from a man between 65 and 85 years old with urothelial cancer. The sample consisted of PBMCs, taken around atezolizumab (anti-PD-L1) treatment. The rearrangement joins TRBV6-1 to TRBJ1-4; D is unresolved. The CDR3 bases are TGTGCCAGCAGTGCGGGGAATGAAAAACTGTTTTTT. Residues: CASSAGNEKLFF.